These T cell receptor beta chains were read from a single sample in a study of cytomegalovirus exposure and HLA in healthy donors. Profiled with immunoSEQ multiplex PCR; TCRdb holds only in-frame clones, not every one. Of approximately 150,000 clones in the sample, 75% to 90% were seen once. Sample: PBMCs. The source is a human donor in good health. Each CDR3 is given without its conserved first and last residue. Fields, in order: CDR3 protein, clone size, J gene, V gene. For some rows the clone size is stated as once, few or many, or as a class when expanded; others skip it.

CDR3aa: ASSPPGQRFNEQF
abundance: NA
j_gene: TRBJ2-1
v_gene: TRBV18

CDR3aa: ASLRLVGSTDTQY
abundance: NA
j_gene: TRBJ2-3
v_gene: TRBV19

CDR3aa: ASSLRDRGSGTQY
abundance: NA
j_gene: TRBJ2-5
v_gene: TRBV5-6

CDR3aa: ASSGTGAFSEAF
abundance: once
j_gene: TRBJ1-1
v_gene: TRBV5-4

CDR3aa: ASSVLAGSDTQY
abundance: NA
j_gene: TRBJ2-3
v_gene: TRBV9

CDR3aa: ATGEAGGLGTQY
abundance: NA
j_gene: TRBJ2-5
v_gene: TRBV10-3

CDR3aa: ASSQDSGDVYGYT
abundance: once
j_gene: TRBJ1-2
v_gene: TRBV4-3

CDR3aa: ASSSNRVHHEQY
abundance: NA
j_gene: TRBJ2-7
v_gene: TRBV28

CDR3aa: ASSLEAGNTGELF
abundance: NA
j_gene: TRBJ2-2
v_gene: TRBV5-1

CDR3aa: ASKIPGQEDSPLH
abundance: NA
j_gene: TRBJ1-6
v_gene: TRBV6-6

CDR3aa: ASSYVGRNTEAF
abundance: few
j_gene: TRBJ1-1
v_gene: TRBV6-5

CDR3aa: ASSQEPRGTTDTQY
abundance: NA
j_gene: TRBJ2-3
v_gene: TRBV4-3

CDR3aa: ASSFEFGELF
abundance: NA
j_gene: TRBJ2-2
v_gene: TRBV7-8

CDR3aa: ASSKGQNSYEQY
abundance: NA
j_gene: TRBJ2-7
v_gene: TRBV21-1